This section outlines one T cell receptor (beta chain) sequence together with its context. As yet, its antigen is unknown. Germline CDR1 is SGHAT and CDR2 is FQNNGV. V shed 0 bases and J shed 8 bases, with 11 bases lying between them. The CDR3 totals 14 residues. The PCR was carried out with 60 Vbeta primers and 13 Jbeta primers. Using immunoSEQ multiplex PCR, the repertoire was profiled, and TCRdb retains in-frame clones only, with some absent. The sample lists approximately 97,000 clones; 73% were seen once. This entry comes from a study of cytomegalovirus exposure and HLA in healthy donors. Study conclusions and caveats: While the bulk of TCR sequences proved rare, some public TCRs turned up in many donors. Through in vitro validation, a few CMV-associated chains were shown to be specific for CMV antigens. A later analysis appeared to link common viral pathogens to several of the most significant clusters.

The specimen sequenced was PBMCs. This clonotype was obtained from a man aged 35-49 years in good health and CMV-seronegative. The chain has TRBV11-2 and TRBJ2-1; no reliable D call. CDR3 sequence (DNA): TGTGCCAGCAGCTTAGAGCGGTCTTCCGATGAGCAGTTCTTC. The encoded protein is CASSLERSSDEQFF.